This T cell receptor (beta chain) emerged from a study of T cell changes during pregnancy in multiple sclerosis. Profiled with immunoSEQ multiplex PCR; TCRdb holds only in-frame clones, not every one. The data hold about 46,000 clones, with 92% observed a single time. Germline V gives CDR1 MRHNA, CDR2 SNTAGT. The V end lost 0 bases, the J end lost 7 bases, and 11 bases lay between the germline ends. The CDR3 contains 14 residues. The chain employs TRBV6-4 and TRBJ2-3; D gene uncertain. This sample comprised CD4+ T cells from peripheral blood mononuclear cells, obtained after pregnancy. This sequence was found in a female donor with multiple sclerosis, enrolled in a pregnancy study. The CDR3 nucleotides are TGTGCCAGCAGTGACTCAGATAGCTTTAATACGCAGTATTTT. Translation gives CASSDSDSFNTQYF.